Listed here are 18 T cell receptor beta chains from one sample, sequenced in a study. TCRdb analysed the 5' RACE reads with MiXCR anew, one entry per CDR3 protein. The repertoire consists of about 12,000 distinct CDR3 sequences, with about 22% occurring once and the leading ten covering roughly 3.2%. Sample: naive CD4+ T cells sorted from blood. Indicated subset: naive CD4+ T cells, CD4+CD45RA+CD25-. These TCRs come from a female donor with breast cancer.

Comments on this clonotype: The junction does not match germline at one end; this may be a read error. This sequence joins TRBV2 and TRBJ1-2; D ambiguous. Per the germline V gene, CDR1 is SNHLY and CDR2 is FYNNEI. The CDR3 is 13 residues long. The CDR3 region is CASRERQLYGYTF. CDR3 coding DNA: TGTGCCAGCCGTGAACGGCAGCTCTATGGCTACACCTTC.

Points on this clonotype: This could be a read error, since a much larger clone is one nucleotide away. V and J are TRBV25-1 and TRBJ2-1; 7 nucleotides match TRBD2. With V trimmed by 7 bases and J by 5 bases, 14 bases remained unmatched. CDR3 length equals 16 residues. CDR1 is MGHDK, CDR2 SYGVNS, per germline. The CDR3 nucleotides are TGTGCCAGCACCTCGAGCATACGGGGGGAGCACAATGAGCAGTTCTTC. Protein product: CASTSSIRGEHNEQFF.

This clonotype is deemed medium-sized. The chain carries TRBV11-2 and TRBJ1-5, with D tentatively TRBD1 (5 bases). The V end lost 2 bases, the J end lost 5 bases, and 7 bases lay between the germline ends. The CDR3 has 13 residues. CDR1 and CDR2 from the germline V gene are SGHAT and FQNNGV. The CDR3 here is CASSLQGYQPQHF. The DNA of the CDR3 is TGTGCCAGCAGCTTACAGGGATATCAGCCCCAGCATTTT. Full variable domain (missing parts from reference TRBV11-2 and TRBJ1-5): EAGVAQSPRYKIIEKRQSVAFWCNPISGHATLYWYQQILGQGPKLLIQFQNNGVVDDSQLPKDRFSAERLKGVDSTLKIQPAKLEDSAVYLCASSLQGYQPQHFGDGTRLSIL.

About this clonotype: Here the CDR3 omits its conserved ending phenylalanine or tryptophan, so a read error is the likely source. CDR3 nucleotide sequence: TGTGCCAGCAGCCAAGATAGGACAGGGTCAGGTTGGGGGCACAATGAGCAGTTCTCC. This gives the protein CASSQDRTGSGWGHNEQFS. The chain carries TRBV4-2 and TRBJ2-1, with 8 bases identical to TRBD1. The CDR3 totals 19 residues. CDR1 and CDR2 (germline): LGHNA, YNFKEQ. Unmatched junction bases numbered 15, after V lost 0 bases and J lost 5 bases.

This clonotype is medium-sized in the sample. The rearrangement joins TRBV5-1 to TRBJ2-4, with D perhaps given as TRBD1 or TRBD2 (7 bases each). Germline assignment: CDR1 SGHRS and CDR2 YFSETQ. V lost 3 bases, J lost 2 bases, and 12 bases lay in between. This CDR3 region has 15 residues. The CDR3 loop is CASSWQGGTKNIQYF. In DNA, the CDR3 is TGCGCCAGCAGCTGGCAGGGGGGGACCAAAAACATTCAGTACTTC.

The rearrangement joins TRBV14 to TRBJ2-1, with 13 bases aligning to TRBD2. The V segment lost 1 base and the J segment 9 bases; nucleotides outside the gene matches: 3. This CDR3 is built from 15 residues. Germline lookup yields CDR1 SGHDN and CDR2 FVKESK. As DNA, the CDR3 is TGTGCCAGCAGCCAAGTCTGGACTAGCGGGAGTGAGCAGTTCTTC. Encoded protein: CASSQVWTSGSEQFF.

As to this clonotype: A clone one base away is much larger, so this may be a read error. The chain uses TRBV3-1 and TRBJ1-2; D uncertain. The CDR3 runs 13 residues. Trimming pared 2 bases from V and 3 bases from J, leaving 7 bases between. Germline loops: CDR1 LGHDT, CDR2 YNNKEL (reference sequence). In DNA form, the CDR3 reads TGTGCCAGCAGCCAACGGTGCTACTATGGCTACACCTTC. It codes for CASSQRCYYGYTF.

In the case of this clonotype: Just one base apart from a much larger clone, this may be a read error. This chain uses TRBV5-1 with TRBJ2-2; 10 positions agree with TRBD2. Trimming cost V 3 bases and J 7 bases; bases outside gene matches: 12. The CDR3 has 17 residues. Germline V gene sequence: CDR1 SGHRS, CDR2 YFSETQ. CDR3 nucleotide sequence: TGCGCCAGCAGCTCCGGGGTAGCGGGAGGAGTCTACGGGGAGCTGTTTTTT. Translation gives CASSSGVAGGVYGELFF.

This clonotype showed up just a few times. The DNA of the CDR3 is TGTGCCAGCAGTTTCCGACCCGGGGAGCAGTTCTTC. This encodes CASSFRPGEQFF. The rearrangement links TRBV6-7 to TRBJ2-1, with unresolved D. TRBV6-7 is identified as an open reading frame with a role that is uncertain. This CDR3 has 12 residues. Trimming removed 4 bases at V and 10 bases at J, with 11 bases between.

This clonotype counts as medium-sized. This sequence joins TRBV7-2 and TRBJ2-3; D not certain. V was shortened by 3 bases and J by 2 bases, with 12 bases between the two germline ends. Germline assignment: CDR1 SGHTA and CDR2 FQGNSA. The CDR3 loop spans 15 amino acids. The DNA for the CDR3 is TGTGCCAGCAGCTTGTCGACGGTTAACACAGATACGCAGTATTTT. It encodes CASSLSTVNTDTQYF.

This clonotype was picked up many times. This chain connects TRBV25-1 to TRBJ2-1; weak D call: TRBD2 (6 bases). Germline V gene data show CDR1 as MGHDK and CDR2 as SYGVNS. The CDR3 has 16 residues. The V gene lost 2 bases and the J gene lost 2 bases, with 13 bases spanning the gap. CDR3 nucleotides: TGTGCCAGCAGTGAACTCGAGACTAGAGCCTACAATGAGCAGTTCTTC. Its protein product is CASSELETRAYNEQFF. Based on the CDR3 plus reference TRBV25-1 and TRBJ2-1, the full variable domain is EADIYQTPRYLVIGTGKKITLECSQTMGHDKMYWYQQDPGMELHLIHYSYGVNSTEKGDLSSESTVSRIRTEHFPLTLESARPSHTSQYLCASSELETRAYNEQFFGPGTRLTVL.

In this sample, this clonotype is medium-sized. The chain is built from TRBV9 and TRBJ1-1, with a tentative D call TRBD1 (6 bases). The CDR3 length is 14 residues. In germline, CDR1 is SGDLS, CDR2 YYNGEE. V was clipped by 0 bases and J by 5 bases, with 11 bases between them. Here the CDR3 reads CASSVGLGGTEAFF. As DNA, the CDR3 is TGTGCCAGCAGCGTAGGATTAGGGGGGACTGAAGCTTTCTTT.

By its share, this clonotype is medium-sized. The genes are TRBV5-1 and TRBJ2-5; 8 bases line up with TRBD1. Germline CDR1 and CDR2: SGHRS and YFSETQ. J gave up 4 bases and V 3 bases, and 8 bases lay outside the gene matches. This CDR3 comprises 15 residues. In DNA form, the CDR3 reads TGCGCCAGCAGCTACGACAGGGGAGGCGGAGAGACCCAGTACTTC. Translating gives CASSYDRGGGETQYF.

For this clonotype: A much larger clone differs by one base, so this may be a read error. The rearrangement uses TRBV5-1 and TRBJ2-1, with TRBD1 identical over 7 bases. The germline V gene has CDR1 SGHRS and CDR2 YFSETQ. This CDR3 has 14 residues. The trim removed 4 bases at V and 12 bases at J, leaving 13 bases unmatched. The chain's CDR3 is CASSLDRVGHGQFF. The CDR3 bases are TGCGCCAGCAGCCTCGACAGGGTCGGCCATGGGCAGTTCTTC. Drawing the rest from reference TRBV5-1 and TRBJ2-1, the complete variable domain is KAGVTQTPRYLIKTRGQQVTLSCSPISGHRSVSWYQQTPGQGLQFLFEYFSETQRNKGNFPGRFSGRQFSNSRSEMNVSTLELGDSALYLCASSLDRVGHGQFFGPGTRLTVL.

Within the sample, this clonotype is medium-sized (0.01 to 0.1%). The chain uses TRBV20-1 and TRBJ2-7; D not resolved. Trimming cost V 0 bases and J 0 bases, with 9 bases left between them. In germline, CDR1 is DFQATT, CDR2 SNEGSKA (reference sequence). CDR3 length: 14 residues. As DNA, the CDR3 is TGCAGTGCTAGAGACCCGCGTACCTCCTACGAGCAGTACTTC. Its translation is CSARDPRTSYEQYF.

V gene TRBV12-3 or TRBV12-4 combines with J gene TRBJ1-5; D might be TRBD1 (6 bases). Trimming stripped 6 bases from V and 8 bases from J, with 20 bases between. This CDR3 is built from 15 residues. The CDR3 is CASRSTGTLGEPQHF. The CDR3 DNA reads TGTGCCAGCAGATCGACAGGAACGTTAGGTGAGCCCCAGCATTTT.

Worth noting for this clonotype: This may be a read error, as it is one base from a much larger clone. The chain joins TRBV29-1 to TRBJ1-2; D remains unclear. Per germline, CDR1 SQVTM and CDR2 ANQGSEA. CDR3 length: 12 amino acids. CDR3 loop: CSVRVVPYGNTF. The CDR3 DNA sequence: TGCAGCGTTCGGGTAGTACCCTATGGCAACACCTTC.

This clonotype is medium-sized by share. The CDR3 loop reads CASSPPTRDRGHEQFF. For the CDR3, the DNA is TGTGCCAGTAGTCCACCGACCCGGGACAGGGGACATGAGCAGTTCTTC. This chain joins TRBV19 and TRBJ2-1; 10 bases are a match to TRBD1. Looked up from germline, CDR1 is LNHDA and CDR2 is SQIVND (reference sequence). CDR3 length: 16 amino acids. Trimming cost V 5 bases and J 8 bases; bases outside gene matches: 12.